The next 6 T cell receptor beta chains were all read from a single sample in a study of human T cells and chemical hapten exposure. Described time point: patch test 2, 6 weeks after DPC sensitization. Treatment described: therapeutic diphenylcyclopropenone sensitization with weekly scalp DPC. Via MiXCR, TCRdb re-called the RACE reads, giving one row per CDR3 protein. Among about 140,000 distinct CDR3 sequences, 12% were seen once, and the ten largest hold around 1.4%. The sample was whole blood, taken in connection with sensitization to the hapten diphenylcyclopropenone (DPC). These receptors came from a woman aged 45-65 years with alopecia areata. Some clones in this sample may be carry-over from other donors' samples.

V is TRBV12-5 and J is TRBJ2-5; possibly TRBD2 for D (5 bases). V lost 7 bases, J lost 6 bases, and 15 bases lay in between. The CDR3 runs to 13 residues. Germline V gives CDR1 LGHNT, CDR2 FRNRAP. The CDR3: CASARGLAQTQYF. CDR3 DNA: TGTGCTAGTGCCCGAGGGCTGGCACAGACCCAGTACTTC.

V and J are TRBV29-1 and TRBJ2-7; D is possibly TRBD1 (6 bases). This CDR3 has 14 residues. V gave up 6 bases and J gave up 1 base, with 16 bases separating them. Per the germline V gene, CDR1 is SQVTM and CDR2 is ANQGSEA. The CDR3: CSVRRGGWSYEQYF. The CDR3 nucleotides are TGCAGCGTGCGCCGTGGGGGCTGGTCCTACGAGCAGTACTTC.

The V call is TRBV28, the J call TRBJ1-6, with a weak D call TRBD1 (5 bases). This CDR3 comprises 13 residues. V was pared by 3 bases and J by 9 bases, with 9 bases between. Germline assignment: CDR1 MDHEN and CDR2 SYDVKM. CDR3 sequence: CASSLGRGSPLHF. CDR3 nucleotides: TGTGCCAGCAGTTTGGGGCGGGGTTCACCCCTCCACTTT. Filled out from reference TRBV28 and TRBJ1-6, the complete variable domain reads DVKVTQSSRYLVKRTGEKVFLECVQDMDHENMFWYRQDPGLGLRLIYFSYDVKMKEKGDIPEGYSVSREKKERFSLILESASTNQTSMYLCASSLGRGSPLHFGNGTRLTVT.

The chain links TRBV4-1 to TRBJ2-3; 7 bases match TRBD1. Germline CDR1 reads MGHRA; CDR2 reads YSYEKL. V was pared by 1 base and J by 3 bases, with 4 bases of the junction left unmatched. This CDR3 region has 15 residues. In nucleotides, the CDR3 is TGCGCCAGCAGCCAAGCCGGGACAGCAACAGATACGCAGTATTTT. As protein: CASSQAGTATDTQYF.

The gene calls are TRBV7-9 and TRBJ2-5, with 7 bases fitting TRBD2. Per germline, CDR1 SEHNR and CDR2 FQNEAQ (reference sequence). The ends lost 5 bases at V and 4 bases at J; junction bases unmatched: 19. The CDR3 is 18 residues long. As DNA, the CDR3 is TGTGCCAGCAGCCGAACCGAGCGGGGCCCCCCCAATAGAGAGACCCAGTACTTC. This gives the protein CASSRTERGPPNRETQYF.

The chain links TRBV28 to TRBJ2-1; either TRBD1 or TRBD2 may supply D (5 bases each). The germline V and J ends were trimmed by 6 bases and 2 bases, with 8 bases remaining between them. This CDR3 spans 13 amino acids. Germline V gene sequence: CDR1 MDHEN, CDR2 SYDVKM. CDR3 bases: TGTGCCAGCAGGGGACCTGCCTACAATGAGCAGTTCTTC. This sequence encodes CASRGPAYNEQFF. Combining the CDR3 with reference TRBV28 and TRBJ2-1 gives the whole variable domain DVKVTQSSRYLVKRTGEKVFLECVQDMDHENMFWYRQDPGLGLRLIYFSYDVKMKEKGDIPEGYSVSREKKERFSLILESASTNQTSMYLCASRGPAYNEQFFGPGTRLTVL.